Sequencing of this T cell receptor beta chain was carried out in a study of T cell changes during pregnancy in multiple sclerosis. Germline loops: CDR1 SEHNR, CDR2 FQNEAQ (reference sequence). J gave up 7 bases and V 5 bases, and 6 bases lay outside the gene matches. The CDR3 runs to 14 residues. Assay used: immunoSEQ multiplex PCR; TCRdb lists only in-frame clones, some missing. The repertoire holds under 65,000 clones, with about 92% as singletons. J is TRBJ1-4 and V is TRBV7-9; 8 positions match TRBD1. The clonotype originates from a female donor with multiple sclerosis, enrolled in a pregnancy study. The specimen comprised CD8+ T cells from peripheral blood mononuclear cells, sampled in the second trimester of pregnancy. CDR3 residues: CASSAPTGAEKLFF. CDR3 DNA: TGTGCCAGCAGCGCCCCGACAGGGGCTGAAAAACTGTTTTTT.